This is a list of T cell receptor beta chains from one sample in a study of long-term antiretroviral therapy in people with HIV. TCRdb's table, derived via immunoSEQ multiplex PCR, lists solely in-frame clones and lacks some. The sample has roughly 17,000 clones, around 81% seen once. The sequences come from unsorted PBMCs, collected 0.3 years before starting antiretroviral therapy. These receptor sequences come from a man between 50 and 59 years old with HIV. The CDR3 runs from the conserved cysteine through the conserved F or W. D genes are given only for firm matches. Size tells how often a clone was seen (once, few, many) or the class of an expanded clone, and some rows leave it out.

NA TRBJ1-5 NA TRBV15 CATSRGRGWESNQPQHF TGTGCCACCAGCCGCGGTAGGGGGTGGGAGTCCAATCAGCCCCAGCATTTT
TRBD2 TRBJ2-1 NA TRBV4-1 CASSQGLALSSYNEQFF TGCGCCAGCAGCCAGGGACTAGCCCTGAGCTCCTACAATGAGCAGTTCTTC
NA TRBJ1-2 few TRBV4-1 CASSQVQGGDYGYTF TGCGCCAGCAGCCAGGTACAGGGAGGCGACTATGGCTACACCTTC
NA TRBJ1-1 NA TRBV11-2 CASIRQWNTEAFF TGTGCCAGCATCAGACAGTGGAACACTGAAGCTTTCTTT
TRBD1 TRBJ1-2 NA TRBV5-4 CASSLLTGTGNYGYTF TGTGCCAGCAGCCTACTAACAGGGACAGGGAACTATGGCTACACCTTC
TRBD1 TRBJ1-1 NA TRBV11-2 CASSLLTGGTEAFF TGTGCCAGCAGCTTACTAACAGGGGGCACTGAAGCTTTCTTT
TRBD2 TRBJ2-2 NA TRBV11-2 CASSLRGLAGSTGELFF TGTGCCAGCAGCTTAAGAGGGCTAGCGGGAAGCACCGGGGAGCTGTTTTTT
NA TRBJ1-4 NA TRBV7-6 CASSRNRARNEKLFF TGTGCCAGCAGCCGAAACAGGGCTCGTAATGAAAAACTGTTTTTT
NA TRBJ2-3 NA TRBV7-2 CASRGEDTDTQYF TGTGCCAGCAGGGGGGAGGACACAGATACGCAGTATTTT
NA TRBJ1-1 NA TRBV7-9 CASSLGGEEAFF TGTGCCAGCAGCTTGGGAGGAGAGGAAGCTTTCTTT
NA TRBJ2-1 NA TRBV5-1 CASATTGAHNEQFF TGCGCCAGCGCTACTACGGGGGCACACAATGAGCAGTTCTTC
NA TRBJ2-7 NA TRBV6-5 CASSRGPRYEQYF TGTGCCAGTTCCCGGGGGCCCCGCTACGAGCAGTACTTC
NA TRBJ1-5 once TRBV27 CASSWRGSFQPQHF TGTGCCAGCAGTTGGAGGGGGTCTTTTCAGCCCCAGCATTTT
NA TRBJ1-1 NA TRBV6-5 CASSYSKGDTEAFF TGTGCCAGCAGTTACTCGAAGGGGGACACTGAAGCTTTCTTT
NA TRBJ1-3 NA TRBV30 CAWSVLGGLGNTIYF TGTGCCTGGAGTGTACTGGGGGGGCTCGGAAACACCATATATTTT
NA TRBJ1-6 NA TRBV19 CASSISDSPLHF TGTGCCAGTAGTATATCTGATTCACCCCTCCACTTT
TRBD1 TRBJ1-2 NA TRBV5-1 CASSFPGQKLIGYTF TGCGCCAGCAGCTTCCCGGGACAGAAATTAATTGGCTACACCTTC
NA TRBJ2-2 few TRBV21-1 CASSKKPGITGELFF TGTGCCAGCAGCAAAAAGCCCGGAATCACCGGGGAGCTGTTTTTT
NA TRBJ2-5 NA TRBV6-5 CASSYSGVGETQYF TGTGCCAGCAGTTACTCAGGGGTTGGAGAGACCCAGTACTTC
NA TRBJ1-2 NA TRBV5-1 CASSLVGISANYGYTF TGCGCCAGCAGCCTCGTGGGGATCTCAGCTAACTATGGCTACACCTTC
NA TRBJ2-2 NA TRBV30 CAWSNRGGAGGELFF TGTGCCTGGAGTAACAGGGGGGGGGCCGGCGGGGAGCTGTTTTTT
TRBD2 TRBJ2-5 NA TRBV25-1 CASSEPAGVQETQYF TGTGCCAGCAGTGAACCCGCGGGAGTACAAGAGACCCAGTACTTC
NA TRBJ1-5 NA TRBV2 CASSARVNQPQHF TGTGCCAGCAGTGCAAGGGTTAATCAGCCCCAGCATTTT
TRBD1 TRBJ1-1 few TRBV10-1 CASSGTGLEAFF TGCGCCAGCAGTGGGACAGGGCTTGAAGCTTTCTTT
NA TRBJ2-1 NA TRBV16 CASSPGILGAREQFF TGTGCCAGCAGCCCGGGGATCCTCGGCGCTAGGGAGCAGTTCTTC
NA TRBJ2-2 NA TRBV10-3 CAISDLTARTGELFF TGTGCCATCAGTGACCTCACGGCCCGCACCGGGGAGCTGTTTTTT
NA TRBJ1-1 NA TRBV28 CASSSPAQSTEAFF TGTGCCAGCAGTTCCCCCGCCCAGAGCACTGAAGCTTTCTTT
TRBD1 TRBJ1-1 NA TRBV4-3 CASSQGTGGLNTEAFF TGCGCCAGCAGCCAGGGGACAGGGGGCCTGAACACTGAAGCTTTCTTT
NA TRBJ2-7 NA TRBV19 CASSMVGSYEQYF TGTGCCAGTAGTATGGTAGGGTCCTACGAGCAGTACTTC
TRBD2 TRBJ2-1 NA TRBV15 CATSRDSLAGIYNEQFF TGTGCCACCAGCAGAGATAGTCTAGCGGGGATCTACAATGAGCAGTTCTTC
TRBD1 TRBJ1-2 NA TRBV28 CAGPGTDNSNYGYTF TGTGCCGGTCCCGGGACAGACAATTCTAACTATGGCTACACCTTC
TRBD1 TRBJ2-7 NA TRBV14 CASSPRWGQGTHEQYF TGTGCCAGCAGCCCCCGGTGGGGACAGGGGACCCACGAGCAGTACTTC
TRBD2 TRBJ2-7 NA TRBV4-3 CASSQDREGEAQRSEQYF TGCGCCAGCAGCCAAGACCGGGAGGGGGAGGCGCAGAGGTCGGAGCAGTACTTC
TRBD1 TRBJ2-6 NA TRBV6-6 CASSRTGGSGANVLTF TGTGCCAGCAGTCGGACAGGGGGTTCTGGGGCCAACGTCCTGACTTTC
NA TRBJ1-5 few TRBV18 CASSNGGNSNQPQHF TGTGCCAGCTCTAATGGGGGGAATAGCAATCAGCCCCAGCATTTT